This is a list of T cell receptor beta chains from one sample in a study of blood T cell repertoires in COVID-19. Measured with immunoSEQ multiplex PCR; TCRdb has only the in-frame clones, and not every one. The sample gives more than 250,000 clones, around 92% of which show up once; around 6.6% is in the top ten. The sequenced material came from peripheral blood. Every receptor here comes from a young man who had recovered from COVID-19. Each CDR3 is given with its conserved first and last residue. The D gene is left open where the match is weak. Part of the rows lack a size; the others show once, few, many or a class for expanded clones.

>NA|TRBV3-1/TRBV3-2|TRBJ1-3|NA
TGTGCCAGCAGCCCCAGGGAGCGGGTCTCTGGAAACACCATATATTTT
CASSPRERVSGNTIYF
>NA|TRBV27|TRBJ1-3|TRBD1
TGTGCCAGCAGTTTAGGGGACAGGCGGAGTGGAAACACCATATATTTT
CASSLGDRRSGNTIYF
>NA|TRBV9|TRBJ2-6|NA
TGTGCCAGCAGCTCTATACAGGGTGTCTCATCTGGGGCCAACGTCCTGACTTTC
CASSSIQGVSSGANVLTF
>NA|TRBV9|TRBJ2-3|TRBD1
TGTGCCAGCAGCGTAGGTGGTGCGGGGACAGGGAGCACAGATACGCAGTATTTT
CASSVGGAGTGSTDTQYF
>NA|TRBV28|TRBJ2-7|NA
TGTGCCAGCAGCTTAACCGGGACACTGAGCGCCTACGAGCAGTACTTC
CASSLTGTLSAYEQYF
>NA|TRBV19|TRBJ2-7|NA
TGTGCCAGTAGTAAAGACCCTACGGGTTACGAGCAGTACTTC
CASSKDPTGYEQYF
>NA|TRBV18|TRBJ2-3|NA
TGTGCCAGCTCACCACCGCGACAGGGCACAGATACGCAGTATTTT
CASSPPRQGTDTQYF
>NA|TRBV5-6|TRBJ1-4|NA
TGTGCCAGTAACAGGGTAAGCGGTGAAAAACTGTTTTTT
CASNRVSGEKLFF
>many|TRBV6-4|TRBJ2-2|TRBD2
TGTGCCAGCAGTGGACTAGCGGACACCGGGGAGCTGTTTTTT
CASSGLADTGELFF
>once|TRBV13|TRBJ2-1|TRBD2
TGTGCCAGCAGCGAGACTAGCGGGGGTTACTCCTACAATGAGCAGTTCTTC
CASSETSGGYSYNEQFF
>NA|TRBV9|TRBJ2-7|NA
TGTGCCAGCAGCGTCTATGATGGCTCCTACGAGCAGTACTTC
CASSVYDGSYEQYF
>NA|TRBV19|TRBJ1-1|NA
TGTGCCAGTAGTATAGAAGCCCCTTGGGGGCTGGACACTGAAGCTTTCTTT
CASSIEAPWGLDTEAFF
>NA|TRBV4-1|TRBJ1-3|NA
TGCGCCAGCAGCCAAGATCGGGGGTCTGGAAACACCATATATTTT
CASSQDRGSGNTIYF
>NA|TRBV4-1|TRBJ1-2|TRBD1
TGCGCCAGCAGCCACGAGGACAGGGCCCAATTCCCCTACACCTTC
CASSHEDRAQFPYTF
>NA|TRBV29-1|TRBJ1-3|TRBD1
TGCAGCGTTCGGGACAGCGGAAACACCATATATTTT
CSVRDSGNTIYF
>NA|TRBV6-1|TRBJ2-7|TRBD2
TGTGCCAGCAGTGAACGAGAACGGGAGGACCAGTACTTC
CASSEREREDQYF
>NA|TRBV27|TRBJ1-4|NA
TGTGCCAGCAGGGAGGTGGGAGGTGGGGCAAATGAAAAACTGTTTTTT
CASREVGGGANEKLFF
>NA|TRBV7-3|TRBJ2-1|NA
TGTGCCAGCAGCTCTGGCGGGGGCCACAATGAGCAGTTCTTC
CASSSGGGHNEQFF
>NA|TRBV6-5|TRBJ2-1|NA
TGTGCCAGCAGTTACTCGAGGCCACTCAATGAGCAGTTCTTC
CASSYSRPLNEQFF
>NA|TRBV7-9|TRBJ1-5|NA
TGTGCCAGCAGCTTAGGGGGAGGTCAGCCCCAGCATTTT
CASSLGGGQPQHF
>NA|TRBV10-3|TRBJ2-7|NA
TGTGCCATCGGGACTTCAACCTACGAGCAGTACTTC
CAIGTSTYEQYF
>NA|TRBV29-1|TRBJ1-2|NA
TGCAGCGTATCGGGACAAGCTAATGGCTACACCTTC
CSVSGQANGYTF
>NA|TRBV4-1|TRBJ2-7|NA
TGCGCCAGCAGCCAAGATCATGGGGGCCACGAGCAGTACTTC
CASSQDHGGHEQYF
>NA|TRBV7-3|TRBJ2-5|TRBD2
TGTGCCAGCAGCAGAGCGGGGGGATCCCAAGAGACCCAGTACTTC
CASSRAGGSQETQYF
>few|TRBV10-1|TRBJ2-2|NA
TGCGCCAGCAGTGAGTCGTTATTCGGGAGCAACACCGGGGAGCTGTTTTTT
CASSESLFGSNTGELFF
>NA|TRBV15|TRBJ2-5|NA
TGTGCCACCAGCAGCTACTCCTTGGAAGAGACCCAGTACTTC
CATSSYSLEETQYF
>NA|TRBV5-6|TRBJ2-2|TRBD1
TGTGCCAGCAGCTTCGACAGGGGCACCGGGGAGCTGTTTTTT
CASSFDRGTGELFF
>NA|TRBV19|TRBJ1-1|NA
TGTGCCAGTAGTGGCCGTCGGGGGGCGGCGAACACTGAAGCTTTCTTT
CASSGRRGAANTEAFF
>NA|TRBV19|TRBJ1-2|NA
TGTGCCAGTAGTATAGCAGCAGGGAACTATGGCTACACCTTC
CASSIAAGNYGYTF
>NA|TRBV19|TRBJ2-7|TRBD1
TGTGCCAGTAGTCCCCTGGGACAGTTCTACGAGCAGTACTTC
CASSPLGQFYEQYF
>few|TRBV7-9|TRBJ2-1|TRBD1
TGTGCCAGCAGCCGACTGGACAGGGGGGCGGGTGATGAGCAGTTCTTC
CASSRLDRGAGDEQFF
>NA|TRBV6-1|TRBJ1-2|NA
TGTGCCAGCAGTGACGGGGGTCAGGGCTATGGCTACACCTTC
CASSDGGQGYGYTF
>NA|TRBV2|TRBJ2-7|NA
TGTGCCAGCGTTGATGGGAGTTATTCCTACGAGCAGTACTTC
CASVDGSYSYEQYF
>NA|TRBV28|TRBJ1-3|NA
TGTGCCAGCAGCATAGGGGGCTCTGGAAACACCATATATTTT
CASSIGGSGNTIYF
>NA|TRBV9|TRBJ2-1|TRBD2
TGTGCCAGCAGCGTAGCTAGTGTAGCGGGAGGAGATGAGCAGTTCTTC
CASSVASVAGGDEQFF
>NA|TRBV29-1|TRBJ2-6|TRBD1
TGCAGCGTTGTGGGACAGGGGGGCTCTGGGGCCAACGTCCTGACTTTC
CSVVGQGGSGANVLTF
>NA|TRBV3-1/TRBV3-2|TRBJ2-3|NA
TGTGCCAGCAGCCGGATGGAGGGTGCAGATACGCAGTATTTT
CASSRMEGADTQYF
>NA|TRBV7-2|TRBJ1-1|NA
TGTGCCAGCAGCGAGAGTCGGAACACTGAAGCTTTCTTT
CASSESRNTEAFF
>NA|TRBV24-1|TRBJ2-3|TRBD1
TGTGCCACCAGTGAGGACGGGACAGGGGACGCAGATACGCAGTATTTT
CATSEDGTGDADTQYF
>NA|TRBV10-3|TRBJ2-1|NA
TGTGCCATCAGTGAGTCGCCAGGTTCCAATGAGCAGTTCTTC
CAISESPGSNEQFF
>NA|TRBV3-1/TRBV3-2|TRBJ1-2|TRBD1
TGTGCCAGCAGCCAAGATAGGGGGGCAGGGGGGAACTATGGCTACACCTTC
CASSQDRGAGGNYGYTF
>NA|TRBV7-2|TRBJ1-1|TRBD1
TGTGCCAGCACACCTTCGGGACAGGGTAACACTGAAGCTTTCTTT
CASTPSGQGNTEAFF
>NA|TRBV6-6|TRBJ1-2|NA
TGTGCCAGCAGTTACCCGGACAGCCTAAACTATGGCTACACCTTC
CASSYPDSLNYGYTF
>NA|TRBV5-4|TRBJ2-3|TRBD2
TGTGCCAGCAGCCTGGGACTAGCGCACACAGATACGCAGTATTTT
CASSLGLAHTDTQYF
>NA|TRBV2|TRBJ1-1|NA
TGTGCCAGCAGTGATGGGACAATGAACACTGAAGCTTTCTTT
CASSDGTMNTEAFF
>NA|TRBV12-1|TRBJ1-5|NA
TGTGCCAGCAGCTTTGGAGAAAAAGTCCAGCCCCAGCATTTT
CASSFGEKVQPQHF
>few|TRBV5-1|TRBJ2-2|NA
TGCGCCACCGCGACTCGTGGGAACACCGGGGAGCTGTTTTTT
CATATRGNTGELFF
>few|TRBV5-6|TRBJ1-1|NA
TGTGCCAGCAGCTTGGGACAGATAGGGGTCGGAGCTTTCTTT
CASSLGQIGVGAFF
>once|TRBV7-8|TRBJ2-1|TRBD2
TGTGCCAGCAGCGCTGATAGCGGGGGGGTGTCGAATGAGCAGTTCTTC
CASSADSGGVSNEQFF
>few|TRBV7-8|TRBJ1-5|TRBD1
TGTGCCAGCAGCTTTGGACAGGGGATTAGCGGAAATCAGCCCCAGCATTTT
CASSFGQGISGNQPQHF
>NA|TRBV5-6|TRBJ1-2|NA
TGTGCCAGCAGCAGACATGGCGGCTACACCTTC
CASSRHGGYTF
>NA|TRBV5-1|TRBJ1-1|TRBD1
TGCGCCAGCAGCTTGGGGGGACAGGGTGAAACTGAAGCTTTCTTT
CASSLGGQGETEAFF
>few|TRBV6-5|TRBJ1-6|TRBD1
TGTGCCAGCAGGCTCAATGACAGGGGTAATTCACCCCTCCACTTT
CASRLNDRGNSPLHF
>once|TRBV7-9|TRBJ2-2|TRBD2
TGTGCCAGCAGCCCTCTCCGGCTAGCGGGGGGTATAAACACCGGGGAGCTGTTTTTT
CASSPLRLAGGINTGELFF